This TCR beta chain was recovered during a study of T cell responses to AZD1222 COVID-19 vaccine. Study-wide results and caveats: No day 14 peak samples; only post-peak repertoires were characterized. Donors in the cohort were predominantly white British and more often female, and clonal diversity was possibly underestimated. Baseline serostatus was positive in only five to seven AZD1222 recipients.

Only in-frame clones appear in the TCRdb table, and some are missing; sequencing was by immunoSEQ multiplex PCR. The repertoire holds about 84,000 clones, with 70% to 90% as singletons. Comments on this clone: Its antigen is unidentified.

Germline V gene lookup returns CDR1 SGHRS and CDR2 YFSETQ. V lost 2 bases, J lost 12 bases, and 1 base stayed unmatched. CDR3 size: 11 residues. Second-dose schedules of about 4 or about 12 weeks were combined. This receptor was identified in an adult who received the AZD1222 COVID-19 vaccine. Sample: peripheral blood, taken 28 days after the second AZD1222 dose. The chain is built from TRBV5-1 and TRBJ2-1, with TRBD2 matching 8 bases. The CDR3 DNA reads TGCGCCAGCAGCTTAGCGGGGGCGCAGTTCTTC. Encoded protein: CASSLAGAQFF. Full variable domain (outside the CDR3, taken from reference TRBV5-1 and TRBJ2-1): KAGVTQTPRYLIKTRGQQVTLSCSPISGHRSVSWYQQTPGQGLQFLFEYFSETQRNKGNFPGRFSGRQFSNSRSEMNVSTLELGDSALYLCASSLAGAQFFGPGTRLTVL.